The next 3 T cell receptor beta chains were all read from a single sample in a study of radiotherapy plus CTLA-4 blockade in lung cancer. Generated by immunoSEQ multiplex PCR, the TCRdb table keeps only in-frame clones and is missing some. The sample lists 65,000 to 95,000 clones; about 87% were seen once. Source: peripheral blood, taken from a patient treated with radiotherapy plus ipilimumab. The receptors derive from a human donor with non-small cell lung cancer who had stable disease on radiotherapy plus ipilimumab.

This chain links TRBV28 with TRBJ2-3; D perhaps matches TRBD1 (5 bases). V lost 3 bases and J lost 5, with 12 bases in between. This CDR3 has 14 amino acids. Germline V gene data show CDR1 as MDHEN and CDR2 as SYDVKM. The CDR3 bases are TGTGCCAGCAGTTTTGCTAGGGGTGGAGATACGCAGTATTTT. Translating gives CASSFARGGDTQYF.

J is TRBJ1-4 and V is TRBV18; D is possibly TRBD1 (6 bases). Germline CDR1 and CDR2: KGHSH and LQKENI. The CDR3 has 15 amino acids. The V gene lost 1 base and the J gene lost 4 bases, with 10 bases spanning the gap. The CDR3 DNA follows: TGTGCCAGCTCACCACTACAGGGTGGTAATGAAAAACTGTTTTTT. Its protein product is CASSPLQGGNEKLFF. The full variable domain, in which reference TRBV18 and TRBJ1-4 provide the parts outside the CDR3, is NAGVMQNPRHLVRRRGQEARLRCSPMKGHSHVYWYRQLPEEGLKFMVYLQKENIIDESGMPKERFSAEFPKEGPSILRIQQVVRGDSAAYFCASSPLQGGNEKLFFGSGTQLSVL.

This clone was counted once. This chain uses TRBV2 with TRBJ2-7; 8 bases fit TRBD1. CDR1 and CDR2 (germline): SNHLY, FYNNEI. V dropped 0 bases and J dropped 5; count of bases not matched to a gene: 9. The CDR3 totals 16 residues. The chain's CDR3 is CASSEALRQGPNEQYF. The CDR3 coding sequence is TGTGCCAGCAGTGAAGCGCTGCGACAGGGGCCCAACGAGCAGTACTTC.